The 17 T cell receptor beta chains below were found in one sample sequenced in a study of T cell repertoires in cytomegalovirus infection. From the reads, TCRdb called clonotypes with MiXCR, one entry per CDR3 protein. The sample shows about 160,000 distinct CDR3 sequences, approximately 17% of them seen only once. Sequenced sample: CD8+ T cells from PBMCs. The receptors stem from a human donor in good health (CMV status not recorded). Some clones in this sample may be carry-over from other donors' samples.

This clonotype showed up just once. The chain combines TRBV28 with TRBJ1-1, with TRBD1 matching 11 bases. This CDR3 has 15 residues. CDR1 is MDHEN and CDR2 is SYDVKM in the germline V gene. V was pared by 5 bases and J by 6 bases, with 8 bases of the junction left unmatched. Here the CDR3 reads CASSRTGGAMAEAFF. The CDR3 bases are TGTGCCAGCAGTAGGACAGGGGGCGCGATGGCTGAAGCTTTCTTT.

The chain employs TRBV7-6 and TRBJ2-7, with 8 nucleotides matching TRBD1. Germline V gene sequence: CDR1 SGHVS, CDR2 FNYEAQ. J was trimmed by 1 base and V by 4 bases; bases with no gene match: 6. The length of the CDR3 is 15 residues. Here the CDR3 reads CASSSQGGDSYEQYF. The CDR3 nucleotides read TGTGCCAGCAGCTCACAGGGGGGCGATTCCTACGAGCAGTACTTC.

The chain combines TRBV28 with TRBJ2-1; weak D call: TRBD1 (6 bases). The V end lost 7 bases, the J end lost 1 base, and 11 bases lay between the germline ends. CDR1 MDHEN and CDR2 SYDVKM come from the germline V gene. The CDR3 is made up of 14 amino acids. The CDR3 DNA reads TGTGCCAGCAACTCTCAGGGGTCCTACAATGAGCAGTTCTTC. This codes for CASNSQGSYNEQFF.

The gene calls are TRBV7-2 and TRBJ2-3; no clear D. This CDR3 is 14 amino acids long. Germline-derived CDR1 and CDR2 are SGHTA and FQGNSA. Trimming removed 5 bases from V and 1 base from J, with 10 bases in between. CDR3 nucleotides: TGTGCCAGCAGCCACCCGGACCGCACAGATACGCAGTATTTT. This sequence encodes CASSHPDRTDTQYF.

This clonotype was counted between two and nine times. The chain recombines TRBV11-2 with TRBJ2-7, with TRBD1 matching over 7 bases. Germline values: CDR1 SGHAT, CDR2 FQNNGV. The CDR3 extends over 13 amino acids. Germline trimming cut 5 bases from V and 8 bases from J; bases unmatched to any gene: 9. CDR3 DNA: TGTGCCAGCAGCGGGGGACAGCAGTACAAGCAGTACTTC. Translated: CASSGGQQYKQYF.

There are many counts of this clonotype. This chain links TRBV7-2 with TRBJ2-7; 14 nucleotides align to TRBD2. This CDR3 spans 15 amino acids. Germline CDR1 and CDR2: SGHTA and FQGNSA. V was clipped by 9 bases and J by 5 bases; unmatched bases: 9. CDR3 residues: CASRTSGRSRDEQYF. The CDR3, as DNA: TGTGCCAGTCGGACTAGCGGGAGGTCTCGGGACGAGCAGTACTTC.

This rearrangement joins TRBV7-2 to TRBJ2-1; TRBD1 matches at 9 bases. This CDR3 contains 15 residues. V was pared by 3 bases and J by 8 bases, with 8 bases of the junction left unmatched. Germline V gives CDR1 SGHTA, CDR2 FQGNSA. The CDR3 region has the DNA TGTGCCAGCAGCTTGCCGGGACAGGGATTCCATGAGCAGTTCTTC. It is translated as CASSLPGQGFHEQFF.

This clonotype has more than one count but fewer than ten. CDR3 protein: CASSNRGRSIESIYGYTF. The CDR3 DNA sequence: TGTGCCAGCAGTAACAGGGGGCGGTCAATCGAATCGATCTATGGCTACACCTTC. The chain couples TRBV6-5 to TRBJ1-2; 9 nucleotides agree with TRBD1. This CDR3 is built from 18 residues. The germline gives CDR1 MNHEY, CDR2 SVGAGI. J was trimmed by 4 bases and V by 5 bases; bases with no gene match: 17.

This clonotype was seen a few times. The chain combines TRBV7-2 with TRBJ2-5; a possible D gene is TRBD1 (6 bases). Trimming shortened V by 5 bases and J by 0 bases, and 10 bases separated the two germline ends. Germline V CDR1 and CDR2: SGHTA, FQGNSA. The CDR3 runs 14 residues. The CDR3: CASSPGVNQETQYF. Written as DNA, the CDR3 is TGTGCCAGCAGCCCAGGGGTTAACCAAGAGACCCAGTACTTC.

This chain connects TRBV29-1 to TRBJ2-7; 7 nucleotides agree with TRBD1. The germline CDR1 and CDR2 sequences are SQVTM and ANQGSEA. Trimming removed 5 bases from V and 2 bases from J; junction bases left unmatched: 12. This CDR3 region has 15 residues. CDR3 DNA sequence: TGCAGCGTTACCGGTGGGGACAGTCCTACCTACGAGCAGTACTTC. This codes for CSVTGGDSPTYEQYF.

There are a few counts of this clonotype. The chain uses TRBV7-8 and TRBJ2-7, with D tentatively TRBD1 (6 bases). The CDR3 is 17 residues long. Germline V gives CDR1 SGHVS, CDR2 FQNEAQ. V lost 4 bases and J lost 7, with 26 bases in between. DNA of the CDR3: TGTGCCAGCAGCTCCATAAATCAGGGGCCTTTACCGGGGGAGCAGTACTTC. Translation: CASSSINQGPLPGEQYF.

This clonotype was seen repeatedly, ten times or more. The rearrangement uses TRBV7-2 and TRBJ2-7; D tentatively reads TRBD1 or TRBD2 (5 bases each). The length of the CDR3 is 14 residues. V lost 4 bases, J lost 1 base, and 11 bases lay in between. Germline loops: CDR1 SGHTA, CDR2 FQGNSA. This CDR3 reads CASSYRDGSYEQYF. The CDR3, as DNA: TGTGCCAGCAGCTACCGGGACGGTTCCTACGAGCAGTACTTC.

This clonotype was seen only a few times. The V call is TRBV14, the J call TRBJ2-5, with no clear D. This CDR3 contains 13 residues. Germline-derived CDR1 and CDR2 are SGHDN and FVKESK. V was clipped by 4 bases and J by 5 bases, with 11 bases between them. The CDR3 coding sequence is TGTGCCAGCAGCCGTCTACTCTTTGAGACCCAGTACTTC. The encoded protein is CASSRLLFETQYF. Full variable domain (remainder filled in from reference TRBV14 and TRBJ2-5): EAGVTQFPSHSVIEKGQTVTLRCDPISGHDNLYWYRRVMGKEIKFLLHFVKESKQDESGMPNNRFLAERTGGTYSTLKVQPAELEDSGVYFCASSRLLFETQYFGPGTRLLVL.

This rearrangement joins TRBV7-9 to TRBJ2-2; D not resolved. The CDR3 sequence is 14 residues long. CDR1 SEHNR and CDR2 FQNEAQ come from the germline V gene (reference sequence). V lost 5 bases and J 6 bases, leaving 13 bases between the germline ends. CDR3: CASSPSKRPGELFF. Here the CDR3 DNA reads TGTGCCAGCAGCCCTTCCAAACGTCCCGGGGAGCTGTTTTTT. The whole variable domain, remainder taken from reference TRBV7-9 and TRBJ2-2, is DTGVSQNPRHKITKRGQNVTFRCDPISEHNRLYWYRQTLGQGPEFLTYFQNEAQLEKSRLLSDRFSAERPKGSFSTLEIQRTEQGDSAMYLCASSPSKRPGELFFGEGSRLTVL.

This clonotype has more than one count but fewer than ten. The chain is built from TRBV7-3 and TRBJ2-3, with 15 bases matching TRBD2. The V and J ends lost 5 bases and 0 bases, in that order; junction bases with no gene match: 6. The CDR3 length is 18 residues. Germline V gives CDR1 SGHTA, CDR2 FQGTGA. The CDR3 sequence: CASSLGTSGRKSTDTQYF. CDR3 coding DNA: TGTGCCAGCAGCCTCGGGACTAGCGGGAGGAAGAGCACAGATACGCAGTATTTT.

This clonotype has just a few counts. V gene TRBV7-2 combines with J gene TRBJ2-1; D is unclear. V was trimmed by 1 base and J by 2 bases, leaving 9 bases between them. CDR1 and CDR2 (germline): SGHTA, FQGNSA. The CDR3 spans 15 residues. The CDR3 DNA reads as TGTGCCAGCAGCTTAGGGACCCTCGCCTACAATGAGCAGTTCTTC. Amino acids: CASSLGTLAYNEQFF. Together with reference TRBV7-2 and TRBJ2-1, the CDR3 gives the full variable domain: GAGVSQSPSNKVTEKGKDVELRCDPISGHTALYWYRQSLGQGLEFLIYFQGNSAPDKSGLPSDRFSAERTGGSVSTLTIQRTQQEDSAVYLCASSLGTLAYNEQFFGPGTRLTVL.

This clonotype was counted a few times. V and J are TRBV7-9 and TRBJ2-4; 7 bases are a match to TRBD1. V lost 4 bases and J lost 1; bases outside the gene matches: 7. This CDR3 contains 16 residues. The germline CDR1 and CDR2 sequences are SEHNR and FQNEAQ (reference sequence). As DNA, the CDR3 is TGTGCCAGCAGCTCCTGGACAGGCCAGGCCAAAAACATTCAGTACTTC. This translates into CASSSWTGQAKNIQYF.